One and the same sample provided the 21 T cell receptor beta chains below, sequenced in a study of shared clonotypes between healthy human individuals. Sequencing used immunoSEQ multiplex PCR; TCRdb keeps in-frame clones, though not all of them. The table lists under 1 million clones, roughly 96% of them singletons. Naive CD8 cells lacked CD45RO, underwent positive selection for CCR7 and left out terminally differentiated effector memory CD45RA+ cells. Sequenced sample: naive CD8+ T cells sorted from blood. Receptor source: a young man in good health.

The chain links TRBV28 to TRBJ2-7, with 10 bases fitting TRBD2. Looked up from germline, CDR1 is MDHEN and CDR2 is SYDVKM. The J segment lost 2 bases and the V segment lost 3 bases, leaving 7 bases of the junction unmatched. The CDR3 loop spans 16 amino acids. Written as DNA, the CDR3 is TGTGCCAGCAGTTTTTCGGCTAGCGGGAGCCCCTACGAGCAGTACTTC. It specifies CASSFSASGSPYEQYF.

This clone was seen only once. The V call is TRBV6-1, the J call TRBJ2-7, with 7 bases lining up with TRBD1. This CDR3 contains 15 residues. The V gene end was trimmed by 0 bases and the J gene end by 0 bases; junction bases not matched to a gene: 2. Germline assignment: CDR1 MNHNS and CDR2 SASEGT. The CDR3: CASSEAWDSSYEQYF. CDR3 DNA: TGTGCCAGCAGTGAAGCCTGGGACAGCTCCTACGAGCAGTACTTC.

V gene TRBV7-9 combines with J gene TRBJ2-5, with 10 bases identical to TRBD2. The ends lost 5 bases at V and 4 bases at J; junction bases unmatched: 16. Germline CDR1 reads SEHNR; CDR2 reads FQNEAQ (reference sequence). The length of the CDR3 is 18 residues. DNA of the CDR3: TGTGCCAGCAGCCTACCGGCCCAGGATATAGCGGGAGGAGAGACCCAGTACTTC. Translation: CASSLPAQDIAGGETQYF.

This rearrangement joins TRBV5-4 to TRBJ2-1; 14 bases align to TRBD2. V dropped 4 bases and J dropped 3; count of bases not matched to a gene: 9. The CDR3 contains 18 residues. Germline CDR1 is SGHNT and CDR2 is YYREEE (reference sequence). CDR3 loop: CASSPGLAGEELYNEQFF. DNA for the CDR3: TGTGCCAGCAGCCCGGGACTAGCGGGAGAGGAACTCTACAATGAGCAGTTCTTC.

This clone was detected only once. This chain connects TRBV11-2 to TRBJ1-3; D ambiguous. This CDR3 region has 14 residues. Trimming took 2 bases from V and 0 from J, leaving 5 bases between them. Germline V gene sequence: CDR1 SGHAT, CDR2 FQNNGV. The CDR3 loop reads CASSLSDSGNTIYF. CDR3 sequence (DNA): TGTGCCAGCAGCTTATCTGACTCTGGAAACACCATATATTTT. Drawing the rest from reference TRBV11-2 and TRBJ1-3, the complete variable domain is EAGVAQSPRYKIIEKRQSVAFWCNPISGHATLYWYQQILGQGPKLLIQFQNNGVVDDSQLPKDRFSAERLKGVDSTLKIQPAKLEDSAVYLCASSLSDSGNTIYFGEGSWLTVV.

This clone was detected only once. One end of the junction is discordant with germline, which a read error may explain. The chain is built from TRBV7-7 and TRBJ2-2; D remains unclear. Germline values: CDR1 SSHAT, CDR2 FNYEAQ (reference sequence). CDR3 length: 12 residues. CDR3 nucleotides: TGTGCTAGCAGCGCCAACACCGGGGAGCTGTTTTTT. It is translated as CASSANTGELFF.

This clone was detected only once. The chain joins TRBV14 to TRBJ2-1; 11 positions match TRBD2. Germline trimming cut 3 bases from V and 9 bases from J; bases unmatched to any gene: 7. This CDR3 spans 15 amino acids. CDR1 and CDR2 (germline): SGHDN, FVKESK. This chain's CDR3 is CASSHLAGGGGEQFF. DNA for the CDR3: TGTGCCAGCAGCCACCTAGCGGGAGGCGGGGGTGAGCAGTTCTTC. Supplemented by reference TRBV14 and TRBJ2-1, the full variable domain reads EAGVTQFPSHSVIEKGQTVTLRCDPISGHDNLYWYRRVMGKEIKFLLHFVKESKQDESGMPNNRFLAERTGGTYSTLKVQPAELEDSGVYFCASSHLAGGGGEQFFGPGTRLTVL.

The V call is TRBV5-6, the J call TRBJ1-2; weak D call: TRBD1 (5 bases). V lost 4 bases to trimming and J lost 0 bases, with 16 bases between them. Germline CDR1 is SGHDT and CDR2 is YYEEEE. The CDR3 has 16 amino acids. The CDR3 coding sequence is TGTGCCAGCAGCCTTTCCTGGGACGGCTCTAACTATGGCTACACCTTC. As protein: CASSLSWDGSNYGYTF.

The chain couples TRBV10-3 to TRBJ2-2; 13 nucleotides match TRBD2. The CDR3 runs 16 residues. V shed 4 bases, J shed 4 bases, and the junction held 3 bases outside the gene matches. Per the germline V gene, CDR1 is ENHRY and CDR2 is SYGVKD. The CDR3 nucleotides are TGTGCCATCAGTGGGGGACTAGCGGGAATCACCGGGGAGCTGTTTTTT. Translation gives CAISGGLAGITGELFF.

The chain links TRBV5-4 to TRBJ2-7; 8 bases map to TRBD1. The germline V gene has CDR1 SGHNT and CDR2 YYREEE (reference sequence). CDR3 length: 15 residues. The V and J ends lost 4 bases and 5 bases, in that order; junction bases with no gene match: 11. The CDR3 DNA follows: TGTGCCAGCAGCCCTATTCAGGGGGCCCCCGACGAGCAGTACTTC. Amino acids: CASSPIQGAPDEQYF.

On this clone: The same CDR3 arises from other DNA sequences in this sample as well. V and J are TRBV27 and TRBJ2-1; D gene uncertain. The germline V and J ends were trimmed by 0 bases and 4 bases, with 4 bases remaining between them. This CDR3 has 13 amino acids. CDR1 and CDR2 (germline): MNHEY, SMNVEV (reference sequence). The CDR3 DNA follows: TGTGCCAGCAGTTTATCCCAATACAATGAGCAGTTCTTC. It encodes CASSLSQYNEQFF.

The rearrangement uses TRBV7-9 and TRBJ1-1; D not certain. Between the trimmed V and J ends, which lost 4 bases and 4 bases, there was a span of 7 bases. This CDR3 has 12 amino acids. Germline V lookup: CDR1 SEHNR, CDR2 FQNEAQ (reference sequence). The CDR3 sequence is CASSSTPTEAFF. In DNA form, the CDR3 reads TGTGCCAGCAGCTCTACCCCCACTGAAGCTTTCTTT.

The rearrangement joins TRBV11-2 to TRBJ2-1, with 10 bases identical to TRBD2. With V trimmed by 5 bases and J by 0 bases, 10 bases remained unmatched. CDR1 is SGHAT and CDR2 is FQNNGV in the germline V gene. This CDR3 spans 18 amino acids. The CDR3 DNA reads TGTGCCAGCAGCCCACGACGGGGACTAGCGAGCTCCTACAATGAGCAGTTCTTC. Translation: CASSPRRGLASSYNEQFF.

CDR3 nucleotides: TGTGCCAGCAGCTTGGCAATTCCACCCGAGCAGTACTTC. Amino acids: CASSLAIPPEQYF. V and J are TRBV7-9 and TRBJ2-7; D not certain. Germline CDR1 SEHNR, CDR2 FQNEAQ (reference sequence). Trimming cost V 3 bases and J 6 bases, with 12 bases left between them. The CDR3 length is 13 residues. Based on the CDR3 plus reference TRBV7-9 and TRBJ2-7, the full variable domain is DTGVSQNPRHKITKRGQNVTFRCDPISEHNRLYWYRQTLGQGPEFLTYFQNEAQLEKSRLLSDRFSAERPKGSFSTLEIQRTEQGDSAMYLCASSLAIPPEQYFGPGTRLTVT.

CDR3 amino acids: CASSPGTSGPNEQYF. The CDR3, as DNA: TGTGCCAGCAGCCCCGGGACTAGCGGGCCTAACGAGCAGTACTTC. The chain couples TRBV11-1 to TRBJ2-7; 12 bases fit TRBD2. Germline lookup yields CDR1 SGHAT and CDR2 FQDESV (reference sequence). V trimming: 5 bases; J trimming: 5 bases; junction bases outside the gene matches: 7. The CDR3 totals 15 residues.

As concerns this clone: The identical CDR3 is also encoded by other nucleotide sequences in the sample. This rearrangement joins TRBV9 to TRBJ2-2, with D hard to call. CDR3 length: 12 amino acids. V shed 0 bases and J shed 4 bases, with 1 base lying between them. CDR1 is SGDLS, CDR2 YYNGEE, per germline. CDR3 in DNA: TGTGCCAGCAGCGTAGGCACCGGGGAGCTGTTTTTT. Amino acids: CASSVGTGELFF.

V usage is TRBV7-9 and J usage is TRBJ2-2; the D call may be TRBD1 or TRBD2 (5 bases each). The CDR3 has 15 amino acids. CDR1 and CDR2 from the germline V gene are SEHNR and FQNEAQ (reference sequence). V was trimmed by 4 bases and J by 3 bases, leaving 12 bases between them. As DNA, the CDR3 is TGTGCCAGCAGCTCTCTCGGGACGGACACCGGGGAGCTGTTTTTT. Translating gives CASSSLGTDTGELFF.

The chain combines TRBV28 with TRBJ2-5; D unclear. Trimming stripped 1 base from V and 1 base from J, with 13 bases between. Germline V gene data show CDR1 as MDHEN and CDR2 as SYDVKM. CDR3 length: 16 amino acids. CDR3 sequence: CASSLFSSRSQETQYF. The DNA of the CDR3 is TGTGCCAGCAGTTTATTCAGTTCTAGGTCCCAAGAGACCCAGTACTTC.

The chain uses TRBV25-1 and TRBJ2-7, with D hard to call. This CDR3 has 12 amino acids. Per germline, CDR1 MGHDK and CDR2 SYGVNS. V dropped 3 bases and J dropped 4 bases, with 7 bases sitting between them. The CDR3 DNA reads TGTGCCAGCAGTGATTACGGATACGAGCAGTACTTC. Translating it yields CASSDYGYEQYF.

As for this clone: Other DNA sequences within the sample encode an identical CDR3. V and J are TRBV7-2 and TRBJ2-7; D uncertain. This CDR3 contains 13 residues. The V end was cut by 5 bases, the J end by 0 bases, with 8 bases between. Germline CDR1 and CDR2: SGHTA and FQGNSA. The CDR3 loop reads CASSPPSSYEQYF. CDR3 nucleotides: TGTGCCAGCAGCCCCCCTAGCTCCTACGAGCAGTACTTC.

This rearrangement joins TRBV7-2 to TRBJ2-1; D unresolved. Germline CDR1 is SGHTA and CDR2 is FQGNSA. V was shortened by 3 bases and J by 3 bases, with 12 bases between the two germline ends. The CDR3 runs to 15 residues. The CDR3 protein is CASSFTASDYNEQFF. In DNA form, the CDR3 reads TGTGCCAGCAGCTTTACAGCATCGGACTACAATGAGCAGTTCTTC.